The next 16 T cell receptor beta chains were all read from a single sample in a study of cytomegalovirus exposure and HLA in healthy donors. Amplification used 60 Vbeta primers and 13 Jbeta primers. The protocol was immunoSEQ multiplex PCR, while the TCRdb copy is restricted to in-frame clones and leaves out a portion. The table includes fewer than 200,000 clones, approximately 80% detected once. The source material was PBMCs. The source of these receptors is a woman aged 40-49 years in good health and CMV-seropositive.

V gene TRBV10-3 combines with J gene TRBJ2-7, with a possible D match to TRBD2 (6 bases). V lost 2 bases and J 0 bases, leaving 14 bases between the germline ends. The germline gives CDR1 ENHRY, CDR2 SYGVKD. This CDR3 is built from 16 residues. The CDR3 coding sequence is TGTGCCATCAGTGAGAGAGGACTAAGGCTCTCCTACGAGCAGTACTTC. This sequence encodes CAISERGLRLSYEQYF.

The gene calls are TRBV6-5 and TRBJ2-7; weak D call: TRBD1 (5 bases). Germline V gives CDR1 MNHEY, CDR2 SVGAGI. The CDR3 totals 15 residues. V lost 4 bases to trimming and J lost 0 bases, with 13 bases between them. CDR3 loop: CASSSEGASSYEQYF. CDR3 DNA sequence: TGTGCCAGCAGTTCCGAAGGGGCGAGCTCCTACGAGCAGTACTTC.

The chain has TRBV5-1 and TRBJ2-5, with 7 bases matching TRBD1. Germline-derived CDR1 and CDR2 are SGHRS and YFSETQ. The ends lost 2 bases at V and 4 bases at J; junction bases unmatched: 5. The CDR3 extends over 14 amino acids. CDR3 coding DNA: TGCGCCAGCAGCTTACAGACAGGGCGAGAGACCCAGTACTTC. It translates to CASSLQTGRETQYF.

The rearrangement joins TRBV25-1 to TRBJ2-1; TRBD1 might be the D (5 bases). Trimming stripped 2 bases from V and 8 bases from J, with 22 bases between. The CDR3 covers 17 residues. The germline V gene encodes CDR1 MGHDK and CDR2 SYGVNS. The CDR3 DNA reads TGTGCCAGCAGTGAAGGTAGGGGTTCTCCTTCGTTCCATGAGCAGTTCTTC. This sequence encodes CASSEGRGSPSFHEQFF.

The CDR3 sequence is CASSRGMNTEAFF. DNA for the CDR3: TGTGCCAGCAGCCGCGGGATGAACACTGAAGCTTTCTTT. The V call is TRBV7-7, the J call TRBJ1-1; D unclear. The V end was cut by 5 bases, the J end by 0 bases, with 7 bases between. The germline gives CDR1 SSHAT, CDR2 FNYEAQ (reference sequence). This CDR3 region has 13 residues.

With regard to this clone: Relative to the germline gene, one junction end is altered; a read error may explain this. The chain uses TRBV7-9 and TRBJ2-7; 8 bases fit TRBD1. CDR1 is SEHNR, CDR2 FQNEAQ, per germline (reference sequence). This CDR3 comprises 12 residues. The CDR3 here is CSSGRGPYEQYF. In DNA, the CDR3 is TGTTCCAGCGGCAGGGGGCCCTACGAGCAGTACTTC.

CDR3: CSVGQLDEQFF. The DNA of the CDR3 is TGCAGCGTGGGGCAGCTGGATGAGCAGTTCTTC. This rearrangement joins TRBV29-1 to TRBJ2-1; the D gene is possibly TRBD1 (5 bases). The CDR3 loop spans 11 amino acids. Per the germline V gene, CDR1 is SQVTM and CDR2 is ANQGSEA. V was cut by 6 bases and J by 8 bases, with 11 bases left in between.

In its sample, this clone was seen a few times. The CDR3 DNA sequence: TGCGCCAGCAGTTGGACTTTGAACACTGAAGCTTTCTTT. This codes for CASSWTLNTEAFF. V and J are TRBV10-1 and TRBJ1-1; D is undetermined. Germline CDR1 reads WNHNN; CDR2 reads SYGVQD (reference sequence). The CDR3 sequence is 13 residues long. The V gene lost 5 bases and the J gene lost 0 bases, with 7 bases spanning the gap.

The CDR3 bases are TGTGCCAGCAGCCCTGGGGCCCTCAGGGACACTGAAGCTTTCTTT. It translates to CASSPGALRDTEAFF. The rearrangement links TRBV9 to TRBJ1-1, with D maybe TRBD1 (5 bases). V lost 4 bases to trimming and J lost 3 bases, with 16 bases between them. Germline V gene data show CDR1 as SGDLS and CDR2 as YYNGEE. The length of the CDR3 is 15 residues.

DNA of the CDR3: TGTGCCTGGAGTGTAGGCGGGAGGGGAAGGTTCTTC. Translated: CAWSVGGRGRFF. V usage is TRBV30 and J usage is TRBJ2-1; 9 positions match TRBD2. The CDR3 spans 12 residues. The junction had 6 bases not matched to a gene; V was cut back by 0 bases and J by 15 bases. Germline V gene lookup returns CDR1 GTSNPN and CDR2 SVGIG (reference sequence).

Comments on this clone: Other DNA sequences in this sample translate to the same CDR3. This chain joins TRBV19 and TRBJ2-7; 8 bases align to TRBD1. With 3 bases clipped from V and 0 bases from J, the junction kept 1 base outside the gene matches. Looked up from germline, CDR1 is LNHDA and CDR2 is SQIVND (reference sequence). CDR3 length equals 14 residues. The CDR3 sequence is CASSMTGASYEQYF. The CDR3, as DNA: TGTGCCAGTAGTATGACAGGGGCCTCCTACGAGCAGTACTTC.

The V and J genes are TRBV9 and TRBJ2-7; 8 nucleotides line up with TRBD1. V shed 4 bases and J 0 bases; nucleotides not matched to a gene: 15. The CDR3 loop spans 18 amino acids. Germline CDR1 SGDLS, CDR2 YYNGEE. Written as DNA, the CDR3 is TGTGCCAGCAGCCCGCCACCGCAGGGGGCCTTTAGCTCCTACGAGCAGTACTTC. Amino acids: CASSPPPQGAFSSYEQYF.

The chain carries TRBV10-3 and TRBJ2-1; TRBD1 matches at 11 bases. This CDR3 spans 17 amino acids. V lost 6 bases to trimming and J lost 4 bases; unmatched junction nucleotides: 11. Germline CDR1 reads ENHRY; CDR2 reads SYGVKD. The CDR3 reads CAIRSTTGTGGYNEQFF. CDR3 in DNA: TGTGCCATCAGATCCACTACCGGGACAGGGGGTTACAATGAGCAGTTCTTC.

This chain connects TRBV6-6 to TRBJ1-1, with 7 nucleotides matching TRBD1. Germline V gene lookup returns CDR1 MNHNY and CDR2 SVGAGI (reference sequence). Unmatched junction bases numbered 9, after V lost 4 bases and J lost 4 bases. The CDR3 contains 15 residues. Written as DNA, the CDR3 is TGTGCCAGCAGTTTCGGACAGGTCTCTGCCACTGAAGCTTTCTTT. Translating it yields CASSFGQVSATEAFF.

This clone was picked up a small number of times. The genes are TRBV18 and TRBJ2-3, with unresolved D. The CDR3 length is 15 residues. Germline values: CDR1 KGHSH, CDR2 LQKENI. With 2 bases removed from V and 0 bases from J, the gap between germline ends came to 9 bases. CDR3 protein: CASSPWRASTDTQYF. The CDR3 DNA sequence: TGTGCCAGCTCACCATGGAGAGCTAGCACAGATACGCAGTATTTT. Supplemented by reference TRBV18 and TRBJ2-3, the full variable domain reads NAGVMQNPRHLVRRRGQEARLRCSPMKGHSHVYWYRQLPEEGLKFMVYLQKENIIDESGMPKERFSAEFPKEGPSILRIQQVVRGDSAAYFCASSPWRASTDTQYFGPGTRLTVL.

This clone was seen a handful of times. The chain couples TRBV2 to TRBJ2-5; TRBD1 aligns across 7 bases. Germline V gene data show CDR1 as SNHLY and CDR2 as FYNNEI. V shed 7 bases and J 5 bases; nucleotides not matched to a gene: 13. The CDR3 spans 15 residues. Here the CDR3 reads CASKKSGGPGETQYF. In nucleotides, the CDR3 is TGTGCCAGCAAGAAGTCAGGGGGTCCGGGGGAGACCCAGTACTTC.